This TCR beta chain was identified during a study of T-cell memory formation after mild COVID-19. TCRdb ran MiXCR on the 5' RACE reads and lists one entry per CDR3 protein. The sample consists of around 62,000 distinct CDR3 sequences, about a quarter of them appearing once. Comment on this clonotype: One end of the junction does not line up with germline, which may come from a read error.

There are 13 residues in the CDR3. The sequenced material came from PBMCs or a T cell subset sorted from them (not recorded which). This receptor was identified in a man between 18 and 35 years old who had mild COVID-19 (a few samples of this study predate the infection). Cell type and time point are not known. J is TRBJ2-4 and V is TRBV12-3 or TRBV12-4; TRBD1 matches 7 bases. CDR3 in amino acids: CASSLRMGDSADF. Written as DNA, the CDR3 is TGTGCCAGCAGTTTAAGGATGGGGGACAGCGCCGACTTC.